Given below is one T cell receptor (beta chain) in context. What it binds is not known. The sample originates from a study of CD8+ T cells in alopecia areata. The overall study: Those patients who were treated received oral tofacitinib, which was given at 5 to 10 mg twice daily for moderate-to-severe alopecia areata. Scoring of treated patients' severity used the percentage of affected scalp area.

The sequencing template was cDNA reverse transcribed from extracted RNA. Sequencing used immunoSEQ multiplex PCR; TCRdb keeps in-frame clones, though not all of them. The table has about 190,000 clones, roughly 70% seen once. Study-wide points: Many expanded lesional clones persisted during tofacitinib (in both scalp and blood).

Looked up from germline, CDR1 is SQVTM and CDR2 is ANQGSEA. Trimming stripped 4 bases from V and 4 bases from J, with 14 bases between. This CDR3 comprises 14 residues. The sample's treatment: oral pan-JAK inhibitor, 5-10 mg twice daily. The receptor comes from a human donor with alopecia areata. The genes are TRBV29-1 and TRBJ2-1; D is possibly TRBD1 (6 bases). Sequenced material: CD4+ T cells sorted from blood, taken around week 50, from a patient treated with tofacitinib. The CDR3 bases are TGCAGCGTTGCAGGGGCCAACTCTTACAATGAGCAGTTCTTC. It yields the protein CSVAGANSYNEQFF.